This T cell receptor (beta chain) was retrieved from a study of blood T cells in healthy people across ages. Study observations and caveats: From one million sequenced T cells, diversity estimates were lower bounds. As age increased, TCR beta diversity per million T cells fell in a roughly linear fashion. Naive CD4+ cell counts and diversity both ran higher in long-lived than in aged donors.

Sample-barcoded 5' priming and a J-beta primer mix drove a second PCR of about 6 to 12 cycles. TCRdb passed the 5' RACE reads through MiXCR, listing each CDR3 protein once. The data show about 680,000 distinct CDR3 sequences, more than 40% seen once. In this sample, this clonotype turned up a few times. What it recognizes is unknown. From germline, CDR1 is LGHNA and CDR2 YNFKEQ. The CDR3 is made up of 17 amino acids. J lost 0 bases, V lost 4 bases, and 5 bases had no gene match. The rearrangement links TRBV4-2 to TRBJ2-2, with 10 bases matching TRBD2. The sequence was collected from a woman between 55 and 75 years old in good health. Material: blood. In nucleotides, the CDR3 is TGTGCCAGCAGCCCACCACTAGCGGGAACGAACACCGGGGAGCTGTTTTTT. It specifies CASSPPLAGTNTGELFF.